Following are 8 T cell receptor beta chains from one sample sequenced in a study of Ad26.COV2.S vaccination and SARS-CoV-2 variants. As for treatment: roughly 18 received Ad26.COV2.S at low or high dose, single or two shots; about 5 received placebo; per-sample allocation not given. Specimen acquisition occurred on day 63 following the initial vaccine or placebo injection. The data were produced by immunoSEQ multiplex PCR, yet TCRdb's version contains in-frame clones alone and is incomplete. The sample comprises hundreds of thousands of clones, 92% of which are singletons, and around 1.7% rests with the top ten. The specimen comprised peripheral blood, sampled in a trial of Ad26.COV2.S vaccine versus placebo. The receptor source for this set is a person aged 18 to 65 who received the Ad26.COV2.S COVID-19 vaccine or a placebo.

The rearrangement joins TRBV5-5 to TRBJ1-1; TRBD1 matches 8 bases. Per germline, CDR1 SGHKS and CDR2 YYEKEE (reference sequence). The CDR3 runs to 14 residues. V was pared by 5 bases and J by 2 bases, with 5 bases of the junction left unmatched. In DNA form, the CDR3 reads TGTGCCAGCAGATGGGACAGGATTAACACTGAAGCTTTCTTT. Translation: CASRWDRINTEAFF.

The sample holds a few counts of this clone. V gene TRBV10-2 combines with J gene TRBJ1-1, with unresolved D. Germline V CDR1 and CDR2: WSHSY, SAAADI. V dropped 3 bases and J dropped 0 bases, with 2 bases sitting between them. The CDR3 contains 12 residues. CDR3 coding DNA: TGCGCCAGCAGTGAAGTGAACACTGAAGCTTTCTTT. Encoded protein: CASSEVNTEAFF.

The genes are TRBV9 and TRBJ1-4, with D perhaps TRBD1 (5 bases). Germline values: CDR1 SGDLS, CDR2 YYNGEE. Trimming removed 0 bases from V and 5 bases from J, with 11 bases in between. This CDR3 spans 15 amino acids. CDR3 sequence: CASSVAGLRNEKLFF. The CDR3 DNA reads TGTGCCAGCAGCGTAGCGGGACTCCGGAATGAAAAACTGTTTTTT.

J is TRBJ1-5 and V is TRBV30; perhaps TRBD1 as D (5 bases). This CDR3 has 14 residues. CDR1 GTSNPN and CDR2 SVGIG come from the germline V gene (reference sequence). Trimming removed 0 bases from V and 7 bases from J, with 13 bases in between. The DNA for the CDR3 is TGTGCCTGGAGTGTTGGGACTCTTCGGCAGCCCCAGCATTTT. Translation: CAWSVGTLRQPQHF.

This clone turned up a few times. J is TRBJ1-5 and V is TRBV4-3; 7 bases match TRBD1. Germline V lookup: CDR1 LGHNA, CDR2 YSLEER. V lost 3 bases and J lost 7; bases outside the gene matches: 6. CDR3 size: 14 residues. The CDR3 sequence: CASSQKGGQQPQHF. CDR3 in DNA: TGCGCCAGCAGCCAGAAAGGGGGCCAACAGCCCCAGCATTTT.

This chain connects TRBV5-6 to TRBJ1-1; D is undetermined. V lost 0 bases to trimming and J lost 6 bases, with 12 bases between them. Per germline, CDR1 SGHDT and CDR2 YYEEEE. This CDR3 is built from 14 residues. The CDR3 here is CASSLVTGLPEAFF. DNA for the CDR3: TGTGCCAGCAGCTTGGTTACCGGGCTTCCTGAAGCTTTCTTT.

The chain uses TRBV2 and TRBJ1-1, with D perhaps matching TRBD1 (6 bases). With 4 bases removed from V and 5 bases from J, the gap between germline ends came to 11 bases. Germline CDR1 and CDR2: SNHLY and FYNNEI. This CDR3 spans 13 amino acids. The CDR3: CASSVGTPTEAFF. The CDR3, as DNA: TGTGCCAGCAGTGTAGGGACACCGACTGAAGCTTTCTTT.

The V and J genes are TRBV5-4 and TRBJ1-2; tentative D call: TRBD1 (5 bases). V lost 4 bases, J lost 1 base, and 14 bases lay in between. The CDR3 loop spans 15 amino acids. Germline-derived CDR1 and CDR2 are SGHNT and YYREEE (reference sequence). The CDR3 DNA sequence: TGTGCCAGCAGCCAGGAGGGGAGATATAACTATGGCTACACCTTC. It encodes CASSQEGRYNYGYTF. The complete variable domain, with remaining parts taken from reference TRBV5-4 and TRBJ1-2, reads ETGVTQSPTHLIKTRGQQVTLRCSSQSGHNTVSWYQQALGQGPQFIFQYYREEENGRGNFPPRFSGLQFPNYSSELNVNALELDDSALYLCASSQEGRYNYGYTFGSGTRLTVV.